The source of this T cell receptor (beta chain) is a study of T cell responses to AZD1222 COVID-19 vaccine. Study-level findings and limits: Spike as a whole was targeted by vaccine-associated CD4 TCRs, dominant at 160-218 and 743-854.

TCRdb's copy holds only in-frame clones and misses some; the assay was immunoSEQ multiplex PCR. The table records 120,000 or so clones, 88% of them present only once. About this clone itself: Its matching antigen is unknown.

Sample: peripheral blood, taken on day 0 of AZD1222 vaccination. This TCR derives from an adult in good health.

CDR3 protein: CASSGMGQNAYGYTF. The CDR3 DNA is TGTGCCAGCAGTGGAATGGGACAGAACGCCTATGGCTACACCTTC. The J gene is TRBJ1-2, the V gene TRBV2, with 7 bases lining up with TRBD1. The CDR3 has 15 residues. The trim removed 4 bases at V and 4 bases at J, leaving 9 bases unmatched. Germline CDR1 and CDR2: SNHLY and FYNNEI.